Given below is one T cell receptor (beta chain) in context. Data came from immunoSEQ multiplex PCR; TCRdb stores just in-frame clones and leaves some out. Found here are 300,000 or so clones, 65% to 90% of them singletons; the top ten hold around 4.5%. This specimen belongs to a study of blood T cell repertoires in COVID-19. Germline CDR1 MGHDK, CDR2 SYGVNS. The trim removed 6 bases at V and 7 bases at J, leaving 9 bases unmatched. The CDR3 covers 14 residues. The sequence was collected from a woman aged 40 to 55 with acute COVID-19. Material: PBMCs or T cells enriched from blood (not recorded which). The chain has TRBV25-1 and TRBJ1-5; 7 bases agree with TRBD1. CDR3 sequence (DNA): TGTGCCAGCAGCGAGACAGGGTTCGCCCAGCCCCAGCATTTT. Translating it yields CASSETGFAQPQHF.